The 14 T cell receptor beta chains below come from one sample, sequenced in a study of blood T cell repertoires in COVID-19. The data were produced by immunoSEQ multiplex PCR, yet TCRdb's version contains in-frame clones alone and is incomplete. This sample has about 320,000 clones, with about nine tenths found just once. Input material: PBMCs or T cells enriched from blood (not recorded which). These receptors originate from a man in his 60s who had recovered from COVID-19.

Only one count was recorded for this clone. V usage is TRBV5-1 and J usage is TRBJ1-4; D unclear. Germline CDR1 is SGHRS and CDR2 is YFSETQ. Trimming cost V 1 base and J 1 base, with 17 bases left between them. The CDR3 consists of 18 residues. CDR3 bases: TGCGCCAGCAGCTTGAACCTTCAGGCGTCAGGAACTAATGAAAAACTGTTTTTT. Protein product: CASSLNLQASGTNEKLFF.

This clone was detected only once. V gene TRBV6-1 combines with J gene TRBJ2-7; perhaps TRBD1 as D (6 bases). The CDR3 consists of 15 residues. V was shortened by 0 bases and J by 0 bases, with 9 bases between the two germline ends. Germline values: CDR1 MNHNS, CDR2 SASEGT. The chain's CDR3 is CASSEAGQPSYEQYF. The DNA for the CDR3 is TGTGCCAGCAGTGAAGCGGGACAACCCTCCTACGAGCAGTACTTC.

V is TRBV6-8 and J is TRBJ2-5; 9 nucleotides align to TRBD2. Germline assignment: CDR1 MNHGY and CDR2 SAAAGT. There are 14 residues in the CDR3. The ends lost 6 bases at V and 4 bases at J; junction bases unmatched: 6. The CDR3 sequence: CASSQGGGGETQYF. For the CDR3, the DNA is TGTGCCAGCAGCCAGGGCGGGGGGGGAGAGACCCAGTACTTC.

The chain combines TRBV2 with TRBJ2-7, with D unresolved. The germline CDR1 and CDR2 sequences are SNHLY and FYNNEI. This CDR3 region has 15 residues. Trimming took 7 bases from V and 0 from J, leaving 16 bases between them. The CDR3 protein is CASKQHNVASYEQYF. Here the CDR3 DNA reads TGTGCCAGCAAACAACACAACGTCGCCTCCTACGAGCAGTACTTC.

This chain joins TRBV6-5 and TRBJ1-2; the match to TRBD1 covers 8 bases. Germline V gene lookup returns CDR1 MNHEY and CDR2 SVGAGI. Trimming removed 6 bases from V and 4 bases from J; junction bases left unmatched: 7. This CDR3 is 14 amino acids long. The CDR3 bases are TGTGCCAGCAGACCGGGACAGGAGGTCTATGGCTACACCTTC. This translates into CASRPGQEVYGYTF.

The rearrangement joins TRBV24-1 to TRBJ1-2; TRBD1 aligns across 12 bases. This CDR3 has 15 residues. CDR1 is KGHDR and CDR2 is SFDVKD in the germline V gene. V lost 3 bases, J lost 5 bases, and 3 bases stayed unmatched. The CDR3 spells CATSDRDRGQYGYTF. The CDR3 nucleotides are TGTGCCACCAGTGATCGGGACAGGGGGCAATATGGCTACACCTTC.

J is TRBJ2-7 and V is TRBV5-1; TRBD2 matches 12 bases. In germline, CDR1 is SGHRS, CDR2 YFSETQ. The CDR3 totals 17 residues. The ends lost 0 bases at V and 3 bases at J; junction bases unmatched: 7. The chain's CDR3 is CASSLDRLAGENYEQYF. Here the CDR3 DNA reads TGCGCCAGCAGCTTGGATCGACTAGCGGGAGAGAACTACGAGCAGTACTTC.

Turning to this clone: Other DNA sequences in this sample translate to the same CDR3. The V gene is TRBV18, the J gene TRBJ1-5; 9 bases agree with TRBD1. Trimming removed 3 bases from V and 1 base from J; junction bases left unmatched: 4. The length of the CDR3 is 16 residues. Germline CDR1 reads KGHSH; CDR2 reads LQKENI. CDR3 sequence: CASSPGQGGSNQPQHF. CDR3 DNA: TGTGCCAGCTCACCGGGACAGGGTGGGAGCAATCAGCCCCAGCATTTT.

This clone was seen a handful of times. The chain carries TRBV27 and TRBJ2-1; 7 nucleotides line up with TRBD2. J gave up 10 bases and V 7 bases, and 19 bases lay outside the gene matches. The CDR3 runs to 16 residues. Germline V lookup: CDR1 MNHEY, CDR2 SMNVEV (reference sequence). The CDR3 sequence: CASIGSSGPAIGEQFF. For the CDR3, the DNA is TGTGCCAGCATTGGGAGTAGCGGGCCCGCGATAGGAGAGCAGTTCTTC.

Here the CDR3 DNA reads TGTGCCAGCAGCGGGACCGGGACAGGGTTCTACGAGCAGTACTTC. This encodes CASSGTGTGFYEQYF. The chain recombines TRBV5-6 with TRBJ2-7; 9 nucleotides line up with TRBD1. J lost 3 bases, V lost 4 bases, and 8 bases had no gene match. CDR1 and CDR2 (germline): SGHDT, YYEEEE. This CDR3 is built from 15 residues.

The J gene is TRBJ2-1, the V gene TRBV30, with 10 bases identical to TRBD2. CDR1 and CDR2 from the germline V gene are GTSNPN and SVGIG (reference sequence). The CDR3 loop spans 15 amino acids. The J segment lost 4 bases and the V segment lost 0 bases, leaving 3 bases of the junction unmatched. DNA for the CDR3: TGTGCCTGGAGTGTTTCGACTAGCGGGTACAATGAGCAGTTCTTC. It translates to CAWSVSTSGYNEQFF.

V and J are TRBV10-3 and TRBJ1-1; D call uncertain. From germline, CDR1 is ENHRY and CDR2 SYGVKD. The CDR3 is 15 amino acids. V dropped 3 bases and J dropped 5 bases, with 16 bases sitting between them. DNA of the CDR3: TGTGCCATCAGTGAAAGAGGCGCAGATCGGACTGAAGCTTTCTTT. The encoded protein is CAISERGADRTEAFF.

The CDR3 loop reads CASSVEKDRSPSGNTIYF. The CDR3 DNA sequence: TGTGCCAGCAGCGTAGAAAAGGACAGGTCGCCCTCTGGAAACACCATATATTTT. V usage is TRBV9 and J usage is TRBJ1-3; 7 bases are a match to TRBD1. Germline CDR1 and CDR2: SGDLS and YYNGEE. This CDR3 has 18 residues. V trimming: 0 bases; J trimming: 0 bases; junction bases outside the gene matches: 9.

The count of this clone is one. This chain uses TRBV15 with TRBJ2-5, with 7 positions matching TRBD1. Per the germline V gene, CDR1 is LNHNV and CDR2 is YYDKDF (reference sequence). The CDR3 is 15 amino acids. J gave up 5 bases and V 2 bases, and 8 bases lay outside the gene matches. The CDR3 reads CATSRTTGFRETQYF. The CDR3 nucleotides read TGTGCCACCAGCAGAACGACAGGGTTTCGGGAGACCCAGTACTTC.